This entry is about one T cell receptor (beta chain). Participants, 18 to 89 years old, spanned around 26 US areas. Cohort placement rested on clinical history that participants reported themselves. The V and J ends lost 7 bases and 1 base, in that order; junction bases with no gene match: 4. Germline CDR1 LNHDA, CDR2 SQIVND (reference sequence). The CDR3 runs to 15 residues. The entry originates in a study of blood T cell repertoires in COVID-19. As for the study in general: PBMCs, B-cell-depleted T cells, or T cells provided the cDNA or gDNA that made up the material.

Generated by immunoSEQ multiplex PCR, the TCRdb table keeps only in-frame clones and is missing some. The sample lists roughly 370,000 clones; about 86% were seen once. The chain employs TRBV19 and TRBJ2-2; 9 bases are a match to TRBD2. The receptor was derived from a woman aged 50 to 65 who had recovered from COVID-19. Sample: PBMCs or T cells enriched from blood (not recorded which). The CDR3 DNA reads as TGTGCCAGTAAAATAGCGGGGGTGAACACCGGGGAGCTGTTTTTT. As protein: CASKIAGVNTGELFF.